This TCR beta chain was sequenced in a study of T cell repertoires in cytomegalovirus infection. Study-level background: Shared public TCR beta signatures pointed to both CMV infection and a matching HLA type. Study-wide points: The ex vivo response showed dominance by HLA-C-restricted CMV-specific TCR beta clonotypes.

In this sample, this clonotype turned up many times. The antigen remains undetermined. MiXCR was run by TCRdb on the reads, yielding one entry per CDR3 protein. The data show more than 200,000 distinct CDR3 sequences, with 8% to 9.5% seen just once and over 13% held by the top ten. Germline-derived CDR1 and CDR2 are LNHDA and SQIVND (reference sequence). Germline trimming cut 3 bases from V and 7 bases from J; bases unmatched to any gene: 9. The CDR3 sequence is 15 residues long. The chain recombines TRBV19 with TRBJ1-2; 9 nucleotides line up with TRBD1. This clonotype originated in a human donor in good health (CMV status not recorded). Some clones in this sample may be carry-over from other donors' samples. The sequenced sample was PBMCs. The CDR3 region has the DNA TGTGCCAGTAGTATGGGGACAGGGAATGCGGCTGGCTACACCTTC. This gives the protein CASSMGTGNAAGYTF.